The 5 T cell receptor beta chains below all came from one sample that was sequenced in a study of identical twins. TCRdb redid the calling of the 5' RACE reads with MiXCR, one entry per CDR3 protein. The sample lists about 220,000 distinct CDR3 sequences; around 8.1% were seen once. The same sample was also used in a study of yellow fever vaccine responses in identical twins.

The sequenced sample consisted of memory (CD45RO+) T cells sorted from blood. These TCRs come from a woman between 18 and 29 years old in good health.

In its sample, this clonotype was seen many times. The rearrangement links TRBV9 to TRBJ2-1; TRBD1 agrees at 9 bases. This CDR3 spans 14 amino acids. The germline gives CDR1 SGDLS, CDR2 YYNGEE. With 5 bases clipped from V and 5 bases from J, the junction kept 5 bases outside the gene matches. The DNA for the CDR3 is TGTGCCAGCAGTCCGGGACAGGGAAACAATGAGCAGTTCTTC. Protein sequence: CASSPGQGNNEQFF.

This clonotype was seen at least ten times. This chain joins TRBV7-2 and TRBJ2-2, with D possibly TRBD2 on 6 matching bases. Germline V gives CDR1 SGHTA, CDR2 FQGNSA. Trimming pared 5 bases from V and 4 bases from J, leaving 17 bases between. The CDR3 loop spans 16 amino acids. In DNA, the CDR3 is TGTGCCAGCAGCCCCTTCGGGCTAGCGAGCACCGGGGAGCTGTTTTTT. Translated: CASSPFGLASTGELFF.

This clonotype appeared many times. V gene TRBV18 combines with J gene TRBJ2-2, with no clear D. Trimming left V 1 base short and J 3 bases short, with 6 bases between. The length of the CDR3 is 14 residues. Germline lookup yields CDR1 KGHSH and CDR2 LQKENI. The CDR3 loop is CASSPQADTGELFF. CDR3 nucleotide sequence: TGTGCCAGCTCACCACAGGCAGACACCGGGGAGCTGTTTTTT.

This clonotype was seen only a few times. The rearrangement joins TRBV20-1 to TRBJ2-3; the D gene is possibly TRBD1 (5 bases). Trimming removed 4 bases from V and 1 base from J, with 15 bases in between. The CDR3 is made up of 15 amino acids. Germline V gene data show CDR1 as DFQATT and CDR2 as SNEGSKA (reference sequence). CDR3 residues: CSAIPRAGRTDTQYF. CDR3 DNA: TGCAGTGCTATCCCCCGGGCAGGGCGCACAGATACGCAGTATTTT.

The chain has TRBV20-1 and TRBJ1-5; D is unresolved. CDR1 DFQATT and CDR2 SNEGSKA come from the germline V gene (reference sequence). The CDR3 has 15 residues. V lost 2 bases, J lost 0 bases, and 11 bases lay in between. The DNA for the CDR3 is TGCAGTGCTAGATTCACGGCCTATAGCAATCAGCCCCAGCATTTT. Its translation: CSARFTAYSNQPQHF.